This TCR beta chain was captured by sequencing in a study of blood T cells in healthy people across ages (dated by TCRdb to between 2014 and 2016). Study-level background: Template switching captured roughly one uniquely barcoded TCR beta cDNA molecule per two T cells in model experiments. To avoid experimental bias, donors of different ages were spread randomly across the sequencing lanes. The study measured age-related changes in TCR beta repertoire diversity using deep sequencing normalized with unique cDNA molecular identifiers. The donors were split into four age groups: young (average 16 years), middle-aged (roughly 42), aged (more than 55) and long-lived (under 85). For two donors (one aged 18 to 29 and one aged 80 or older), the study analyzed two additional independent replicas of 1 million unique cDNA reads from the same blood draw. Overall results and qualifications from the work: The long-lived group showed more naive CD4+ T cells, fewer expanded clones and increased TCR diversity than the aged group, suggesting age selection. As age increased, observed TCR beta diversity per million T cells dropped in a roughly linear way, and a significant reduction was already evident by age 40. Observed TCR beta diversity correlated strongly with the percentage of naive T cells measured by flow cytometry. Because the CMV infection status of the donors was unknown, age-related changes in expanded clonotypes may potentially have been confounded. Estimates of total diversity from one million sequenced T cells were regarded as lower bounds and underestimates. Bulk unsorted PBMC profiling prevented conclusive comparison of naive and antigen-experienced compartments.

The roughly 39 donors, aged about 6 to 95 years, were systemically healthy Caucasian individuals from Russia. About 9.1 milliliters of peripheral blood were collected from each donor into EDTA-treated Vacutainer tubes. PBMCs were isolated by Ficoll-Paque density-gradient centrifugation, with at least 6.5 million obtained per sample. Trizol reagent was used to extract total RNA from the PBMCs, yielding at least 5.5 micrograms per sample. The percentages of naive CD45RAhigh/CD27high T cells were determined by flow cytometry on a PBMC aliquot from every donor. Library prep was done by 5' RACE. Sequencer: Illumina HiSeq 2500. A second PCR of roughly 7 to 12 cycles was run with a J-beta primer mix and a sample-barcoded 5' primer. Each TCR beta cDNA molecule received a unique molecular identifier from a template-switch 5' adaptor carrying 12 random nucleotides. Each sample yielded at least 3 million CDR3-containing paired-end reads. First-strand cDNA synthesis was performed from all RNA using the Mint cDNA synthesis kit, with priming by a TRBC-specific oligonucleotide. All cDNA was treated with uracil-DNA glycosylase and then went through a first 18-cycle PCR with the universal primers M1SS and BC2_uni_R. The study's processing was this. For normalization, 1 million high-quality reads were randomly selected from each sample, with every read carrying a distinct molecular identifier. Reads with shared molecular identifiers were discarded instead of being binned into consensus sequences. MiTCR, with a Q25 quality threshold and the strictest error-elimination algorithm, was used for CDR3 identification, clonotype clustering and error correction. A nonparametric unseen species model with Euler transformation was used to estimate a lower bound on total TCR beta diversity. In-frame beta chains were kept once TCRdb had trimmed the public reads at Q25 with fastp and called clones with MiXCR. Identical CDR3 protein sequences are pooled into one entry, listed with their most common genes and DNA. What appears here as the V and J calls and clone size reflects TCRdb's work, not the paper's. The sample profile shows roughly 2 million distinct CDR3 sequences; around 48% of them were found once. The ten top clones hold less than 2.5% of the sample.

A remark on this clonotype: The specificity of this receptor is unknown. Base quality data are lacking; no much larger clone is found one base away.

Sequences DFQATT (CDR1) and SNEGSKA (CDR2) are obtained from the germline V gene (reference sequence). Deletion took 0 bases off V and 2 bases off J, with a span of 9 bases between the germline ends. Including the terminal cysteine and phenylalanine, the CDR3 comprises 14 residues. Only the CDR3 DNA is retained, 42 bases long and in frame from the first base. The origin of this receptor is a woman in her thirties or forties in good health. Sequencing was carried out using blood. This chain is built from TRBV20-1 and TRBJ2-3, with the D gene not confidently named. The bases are TGCAGTGCTAGAGATCACCAGAACACAGATACGCAGTATTTT. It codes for CSARDHQNTDTQYF.